This TCR beta chain stems from a study of blood T cell repertoires in COVID-19. About the study: COVID-19 samples, acute and convalescent, were from the United States, Italy and Spain. The analysed material was cDNA or gDNA that came from T cells, B-cell-depleted T cells, or PBMCs.

The germline CDR1 and CDR2 sequences are SGHDT and YYEEEE. V lost 4 bases to trimming and J lost 7 bases; unmatched junction nucleotides: 6. This CDR3 is 13 amino acids long. Produced via immunoSEQ multiplex PCR; TCRdb's table is partial and in-frame only. The sample records under 300,000 clones, roughly 84% being singletons. The sample was peripheral blood. V and J are TRBV5-6 and TRBJ1-2, with TRBD1 identical over 8 bases. The clonotype comes from a woman between 35 and 50 years old with active or convalescent COVID-19. This CDR3 reads CASSQDRVGGYTF. Written as DNA, the CDR3 is TGTGCCAGCAGCCAGGACAGGGTCGGTGGCTACACCTTC.